The T cell receptor (beta chain) under discussion was sequenced for a study of T cell repertoires in cytomegalovirus infection. Study in general: CMV infection plus the matching HLA type was flagged by public TCR beta signatures.

Between the trimmed V and J ends, which lost 4 bases and 10 bases, there was a span of 16 bases. The CDR3 runs 13 residues. One entry per CDR3 protein results from TCRdb running MiXCR on the reads. The repertoire has some 71,000 distinct CDR3 sequences, less than 30% of them found once; the top ten carry 59%. General study findings and limits: The ex vivo response was dominated by HLA-C-restricted CMV-specific TCR beta clonotypes.

Points on this clonotype: Its target is unknown.

This chain links TRBV12-3 or TRBV12-4 with TRBJ1-2; D unclear. The sequence derives from a human donor in good health (CMV status not recorded). Some clones in this sample may be carry-over from other donors' samples. The specimen was CD8+ T cells from cultured PBMCs, collected from culture after CMV antigen stimulation. The CDR3 reads CASSSGLYPLYTF. CDR3 coding DNA: TGTGCCAGCAGTTCCGGCCTTTATCCACTCTACACCTTC.